The 27 T cell receptor beta chains reported below all come from one sample, sequenced in a study of shared clonotypes between healthy human individuals. Some clones are missing from TCRdb's copy, which holds only in-frame ones; the method was immunoSEQ multiplex PCR. Of about 1.1 million clones listed, about four fifths are singletons. Sequenced sample: memory CD4+ T cells from PBMCs. As to subset: CD45RA-negative fraction. These receptors were taken from a man between 18 and 35 years old in good health. Some clones in this sample may be carry-over from other donors' samples.

The V call is TRBV5-1, the J call TRBJ2-7; 10 bases are shared with TRBD2. CDR1 is SGHRS, CDR2 YFSETQ, per germline. The CDR3 runs 16 residues. V gave up 4 bases and J gave up 7 bases; unmatched junction bases: 14. CDR3 bases: TGCGCCAGCAGCCTGAGGACCGGGACTAGCGTATGGGAGCAGTACTTC. This translates into CASSLRTGTSVWEQYF.

The chain uses TRBV5-1 and TRBJ2-3; TRBD2 matches at 14 bases. This CDR3 is 18 amino acids long. The V gene end was trimmed by 2 bases and the J gene end by 0 bases; junction bases not matched to a gene: 5. The germline CDR1 and CDR2 sequences are SGHRS and YFSETQ. The DNA for the CDR3 is TGCGCCAGCAGCTTTGGGACTAGCGGGAGCTCTAGCACAGATACGCAGTATTTT. It encodes CASSFGTSGSSSTDTQYF.

V and J are TRBV28 and TRBJ1-5, with unresolved D. The germline V gene has CDR1 MDHEN and CDR2 SYDVKM. Between the trimmed V and J ends, which lost 2 bases and 6 bases, there was a span of 11 bases. The CDR3 loop spans 14 amino acids. The CDR3 spells CASSLRGEGQPQHF. CDR3 DNA: TGTGCCAGCAGTTTACGTGGAGAGGGTCAGCCCCAGCATTTT.

The chain links TRBV19 to TRBJ2-5; 8 bases line up with TRBD1. The germline V gene encodes CDR1 LNHDA and CDR2 SQIVND (reference sequence). This CDR3 spans 14 amino acids. V gave up 3 bases and J gave up 4 bases; unmatched junction bases: 4. The CDR3 region has the DNA TGTGCCAGTAGTATCCTCGGACAGGGAGAGACCCAGTACTTC. Encoded protein: CASSILGQGETQYF.

The sample holds one count of this clone. The chain has TRBV5-1 and TRBJ2-7; 7 bases fit TRBD2. J lost 3 bases, V lost 0 bases, and 9 bases had no gene match. Germline CDR1 reads SGHRS; CDR2 reads YFSETQ. The CDR3 is made up of 16 amino acids. The CDR3: CASSLGGGRRFYEQYF. DNA for the CDR3: TGCGCCAGCAGCTTGGGGGGCGGGAGAAGGTTCTACGAGCAGTACTTC. The full variable domain, with the rest looked up from reference TRBV5-1 and TRBJ2-7, is KAGVTQTPRYLIKTRGQQVTLSCSPISGHRSVSWYQQTPGQGLQFLFEYFSETQRNKGNFPGRFSGRQFSNSRSEMNVSTLELGDSALYLCASSLGGGRRFYEQYFGPGTRLTVT.

This chain links TRBV25-1 with TRBJ2-3, with TRBD2 matching over 7 bases. Germline V gene data show CDR1 as MGHDK and CDR2 as SYGVNS. This CDR3 region has 16 residues. The junction had 10 bases not matched to a gene; V was cut back by 4 bases and J by 3 bases. Here the CDR3 reads CASSGRGGSRTDTQYF. CDR3 coding DNA: TGTGCCAGCAGTGGGCGGGGCGGGAGCAGAACAGATACGCAGTATTTT. The full variable domain, rest sourced from reference TRBV25-1 and TRBJ2-3, is EADIYQTPRYLVIGTGKKITLECSQTMGHDKMYWYQQDPGMELHLIHYSYGVNSTEKGDLSSESTVSRIRTEHFPLTLESARPSHTSQYLCASSGRGGSRTDTQYFGPGTRLTVL.

The rearrangement joins TRBV5-1 to TRBJ2-7; 8 nucleotides match TRBD1. V was clipped by 2 bases and J by 7 bases; unmatched bases: 5. The CDR3 loop spans 13 amino acids. The germline V gene encodes CDR1 SGHRS and CDR2 YFSETQ. The CDR3 sequence: CASSLLGQGEQYF. The CDR3 nucleotides are TGCGCCAGCAGCTTACTTGGACAGGGAGAGCAGTACTTC.

The chain combines TRBV9 with TRBJ2-1; D perhaps matches TRBD2 (6 bases). V dropped 3 bases and J dropped 1 base, with 17 bases sitting between them. CDR3 size: 17 residues. Germline-derived CDR1 and CDR2 are SGDLS and YYNGEE. Written as DNA, the CDR3 is TGTGCCAGCAGCGAGGGCCCCAGTCTAGCGTCCTACAATGAGCAGTTCTTC. Translated, it gives CASSEGPSLASYNEQFF. The full variable domain, its missing parts supplied by reference TRBV9 and TRBJ2-1, is DSGVTQTPKHLITATGQRVTLRCSPRSGDLSVYWYQQSLDQGLQFLIQYYNGEERAKGNILERFSAQQFPDLHSELNLSSLELGDSALYFCASSEGPSLASYNEQFFGPGTRLTVL.

This clone was found once. V and J are TRBV30 and TRBJ2-7; 9 nucleotides match TRBD1. This CDR3 contains 14 residues. CDR1 is GTSNPN and CDR2 is SVGIG in the germline V gene (reference sequence). With V trimmed by 4 bases and J by 4 bases, 8 bases remained unmatched. Written as DNA, the CDR3 is TGTGCCTGGAATAAACAGGGGGCTCGTTACGAGCAGTACTTC. Residues: CAWNKQGARYEQYF.

The chain employs TRBV5-1 and TRBJ2-3; 9 bases map to TRBD2. This CDR3 comprises 16 residues. V shed 4 bases, J shed 4 bases, and the junction held 10 bases outside the gene matches. CDR1 and CDR2 from the germline V gene are SGHRS and YFSETQ. For the CDR3, the DNA is TGCGCCAGCAGCCTGACGACTAGCGGAGACGCAGATACGCAGTATTTT. Protein: CASSLTTSGDADTQYF.

This clone was seen only once. V gene TRBV5-1 combines with J gene TRBJ2-1; 12 bases fit TRBD2. The CDR3 spans 17 residues. Germline CDR1 SGHRS, CDR2 YFSETQ. V shed 1 base, J shed 4 bases, and the junction held 6 bases outside the gene matches. CDR3 in DNA: TGCGCCAGCAGCTTGTCCAGGACTAGCGGGGCTTACAATGAGCAGTTCTTC. It codes for CASSLSRTSGAYNEQFF.

As regards this clone: Other DNA sequences in the same sample also yield this CDR3. The chain uses TRBV7-2 and TRBJ2-7; D perhaps matches TRBD1 (6 bases). Germline CDR1 and CDR2: SGHTA and FQGNSA. This CDR3 is 15 amino acids long. V was pared by 1 base and J by 0 bases, with 10 bases between. As DNA, the CDR3 is TGTGCCAGCAGCTTAGTTCAGGGGAGCTCCTACGAGCAGTACTTC. Its protein product is CASSLVQGSSYEQYF.

The chain carries TRBV4-2 and TRBJ2-6, with 10 positions matching TRBD1. V lost 4 bases to trimming and J lost 1 base; unmatched junction nucleotides: 13. Per germline, CDR1 LGHNA and CDR2 YNFKEQ. This CDR3 spans 20 amino acids. The CDR3 sequence: CASSRTFTGTGASGANVLTF. The CDR3 DNA reads as TGTGCCAGCAGCCGAACGTTCACCGGGACAGGGGCATCTGGGGCCAACGTCCTGACTTTC.

As to this clone: Since a much larger clone is just one base distant, this may be a read error. This rearrangement joins TRBV7-6 to TRBJ2-7, with D perhaps matching TRBD1 (5 bases). V lost 5 bases and J 6 bases, leaving 20 bases between the germline ends. Germline loops: CDR1 SGHVS, CDR2 FNYEAQ. The CDR3 has 15 residues. The CDR3 spells CASSPQVGQGFEQYF. CDR3 in DNA: TGTGCCAGCAGCCCCCAAGTGGGGCAGGGTTTCGAGCAGTACTTC.

The gene calls are TRBV5-1 and TRBJ2-3, with 8 bases identical to TRBD2. V dropped 4 bases and J dropped 2; count of bases not matched to a gene: 9. CDR3 length equals 16 residues. The germline V gene encodes CDR1 SGHRS and CDR2 YFSETQ. DNA for the CDR3: TGCGCCAGCAGCCGTTGGACTAGCCTAGACACAGATACGCAGTATTTT. This gives the protein CASSRWTSLDTDTQYF.

The chain links TRBV9 to TRBJ2-1, with 13 bases matching TRBD2. In germline, CDR1 is SGDLS, CDR2 YYNGEE. This CDR3 spans 17 amino acids. The V gene end was trimmed by 4 bases and the J gene end by 4 bases; junction bases not matched to a gene: 8. CDR3 DNA sequence: TGTGCCAGCAGCCCTGGGACTAGCGGGATGGCATACAATGAGCAGTTCTTC. Protein product: CASSPGTSGMAYNEQFF.

The chain couples TRBV7-8 to TRBJ2-7; TRBD1 might be the D (6 bases). CDR1 and CDR2 (germline): SGHVS, FQNEAQ. V gave up 6 bases and J gave up 6 bases, with 15 bases separating them. CDR3 length: 13 residues. This chain's CDR3 is CASSSEGVTEQYF. CDR3 DNA sequence: TGTGCCAGCAGTAGCGAGGGGGTGACCGAGCAGTACTTC.

Worth noting for this clone: One base away lies a much larger clone, so this may be a sequencing read error. This chain links TRBV2 with TRBJ1-2; D is unresolved. The V gene lost 1 base and the J gene lost 2 bases, with 2 bases spanning the gap. This CDR3 region has 12 residues. Germline assignment: CDR1 SNHLY and CDR2 FYNNEI. CDR3 DNA sequence: TGTGCCAGCAGTGAAGAGAACTATGGCTACACCTTC. This codes for CASSEENYGYTF.

Note on this clone: Compared with germline, one end of the junction differs, possibly owing to a read error. This chain joins TRBV5-1 and TRBJ1-2; D is unclear. Germline V gene lookup returns CDR1 SGHRS and CDR2 YFSETQ. The CDR3 is made up of 15 amino acids. The CDR3 nucleotides read TGCGCCAGCAGCTTGGAAAGCAGAGTACCCTATAGCTACACCTTC. Its protein is CASSLESRVPYSYTF.

This chain joins TRBV7-2 and TRBJ2-3, with D hard to call. CDR1 and CDR2 (germline): SGHTA, FQGNSA. The CDR3 consists of 11 residues. Trimming took off 5 bases at V and 3 bases at J, with 3 bases between the two ends. The CDR3 loop reads CASSITDTQYF. CDR3 DNA: TGTGCCAGCAGCATTACAGATACGCAGTATTTT.

The V call is TRBV6-1, the J call TRBJ2-7; the match to TRBD2 covers 12 bases. CDR3 length: 13 residues. The V and J ends lost 8 bases and 3 bases, in that order; junction bases with no gene match: 2. Germline V gives CDR1 MNHNS, CDR2 SASEGT. The CDR3, as DNA: TGTGCCAGCGGACTAGCGGGGCTCTACGAGCAGTACTTC. Its translation is CASGLAGLYEQYF.

The CDR3 DNA reads TGTGCCAGCAGCTTTACTAGCGCTTACAATGAGCAGTTCTTC. Translating gives CASSFTSAYNEQFF. The V and J genes are TRBV5-4 and TRBJ2-1; 7 positions match TRBD2. From germline, CDR1 is SGHNT and CDR2 YYREEE (reference sequence). This CDR3 is 14 amino acids long. The V and J ends lost 2 bases and 4 bases, in that order; junction bases with no gene match: 3.

V and J are TRBV5-1 and TRBJ2-7; D gene uncertain. The germline V gene encodes CDR1 SGHRS and CDR2 YFSETQ. This CDR3 is 16 amino acids long. The V gene lost 0 bases and the J gene lost 6 bases, with 19 bases spanning the gap. CDR3 bases: TGCGCCAGCAGCTTGGGCCTCACCCGAACTGACCGCGAGCAGTACTTC. Its translation is CASSLGLTRTDREQYF. Looking up the rest from reference TRBV5-1 and TRBJ2-7 gives the full variable domain: KAGVTQTPRYLIKTRGQQVTLSCSPISGHRSVSWYQQTPGQGLQFLFEYFSETQRNKGNFPGRFSGRQFSNSRSEMNVSTLELGDSALYLCASSLGLTRTDREQYFGPGTRLTVT.

The rearrangement joins TRBV7-3 to TRBJ2-5; the D is unclear. V shed 0 bases and J shed 1 base, with 12 bases lying between them. Germline V gene lookup returns CDR1 SGHTA and CDR2 FQGTGA. This CDR3 comprises 16 residues. The CDR3 spells CASSLTSGAGQETQYF. The CDR3 DNA reads TGTGCCAGCAGCTTAACGTCAGGAGCCGGCCAAGAGACCCAGTACTTC.

The CDR3 nucleotides read TGTGCCAGCAGTACCCCAAATTCACCCCTCCACTTT. It is translated as CASSTPNSPLHF. This rearrangement joins TRBV25-1 to TRBJ1-6; unclear D gene. The V end was cut by 5 bases, the J end by 7 bases, with 6 bases between. The germline V gene has CDR1 MGHDK and CDR2 SYGVNS. This CDR3 contains 12 residues.

This clone was picked up many times. The gene calls are TRBV7-2 and TRBJ2-5, with TRBD2 as a possible D gene (6 bases). The V gene's germline CDR1 is SGHTA and CDR2 FQGNSA. This CDR3 spans 14 amino acids. The V end was cut by 2 bases, the J end by 5 bases, with 12 bases between. CDR3 in DNA: TGTGCCAGCAGCTTACTAGGAGGAGGGGAGACCCAGTACTTC. Translating gives CASSLLGGGETQYF. The full variable domain, completed using reference TRBV7-2 and TRBJ2-5, is GAGVSQSPSNKVTEKGKDVELRCDPISGHTALYWYRQSLGQGLEFLIYFQGNSAPDKSGLPSDRFSAERTGGSVSTLTIQRTQQEDSAVYLCASSLLGGGETQYFGPGTRLLVL.

Only a few counts were recorded for this clone. The J gene is TRBJ1-1, the V gene TRBV28, with a possible D match to TRBD1 (6 bases). V gave up 10 bases and J gave up 3 bases, with 18 bases separating them. Per the germline V gene, CDR1 is MDHEN and CDR2 is SYDVKM. The CDR3 runs 14 residues. The CDR3 DNA follows: TGTGCCACCTCGGGGGGCGCCCAGGACACTGAAGCTTTCTTT. As protein: CATSGGAQDTEAFF. The variable domain in full, with the rest retrieved from reference TRBV28 and TRBJ1-1, is DVKVTQSSRYLVKRTGEKVFLECVQDMDHENMFWYRQDPGLGLRLIYFSYDVKMKEKGDIPEGYSVSREKKERFSLILESASTNQTSMYLCATSGGAQDTEAFFGQGTRLTVV.